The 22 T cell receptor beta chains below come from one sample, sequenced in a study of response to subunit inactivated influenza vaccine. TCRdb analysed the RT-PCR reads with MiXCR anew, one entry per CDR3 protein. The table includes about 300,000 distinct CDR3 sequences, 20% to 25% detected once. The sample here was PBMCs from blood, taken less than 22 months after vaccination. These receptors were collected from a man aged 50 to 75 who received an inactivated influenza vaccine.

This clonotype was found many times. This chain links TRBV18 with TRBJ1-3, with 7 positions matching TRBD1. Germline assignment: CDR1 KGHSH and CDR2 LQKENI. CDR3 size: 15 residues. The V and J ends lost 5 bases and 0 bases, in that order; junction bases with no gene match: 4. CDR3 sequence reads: CASSVRDSSGNTIYF. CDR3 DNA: TGTGCCAGCTCAGTAAGGGACAGCTCTGGAAACACCATATATTTT.

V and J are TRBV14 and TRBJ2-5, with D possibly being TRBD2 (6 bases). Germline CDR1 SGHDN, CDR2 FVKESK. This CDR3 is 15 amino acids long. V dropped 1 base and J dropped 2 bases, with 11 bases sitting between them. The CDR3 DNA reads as TGTGCCAGCAGCCAAGGGAGGGGCCTTCAAGAGACCCAGTACTTC. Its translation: CASSQGRGLQETQYF.

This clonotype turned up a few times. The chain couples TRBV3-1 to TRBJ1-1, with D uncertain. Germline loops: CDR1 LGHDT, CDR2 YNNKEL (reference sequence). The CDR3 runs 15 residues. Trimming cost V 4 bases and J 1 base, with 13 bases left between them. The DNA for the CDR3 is TGTGCCAGCAGCCCAAGTGGACTTACGAACACTGAAGCTTTCTTT. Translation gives CASSPSGLTNTEAFF.

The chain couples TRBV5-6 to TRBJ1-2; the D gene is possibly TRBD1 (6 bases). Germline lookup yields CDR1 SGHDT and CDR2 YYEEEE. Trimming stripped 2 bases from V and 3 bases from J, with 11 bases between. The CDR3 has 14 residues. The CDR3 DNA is TGTGCCAGCAGCTTTACAGGGACTGACTATGGCTACACCTTC. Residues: CASSFTGTDYGYTF.

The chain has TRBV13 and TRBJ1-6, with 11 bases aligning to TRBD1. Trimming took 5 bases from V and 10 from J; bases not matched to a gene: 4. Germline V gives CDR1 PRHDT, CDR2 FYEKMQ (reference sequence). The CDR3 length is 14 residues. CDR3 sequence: CASSTGTGGSPLHF. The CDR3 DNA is TGTGCCAGCAGCACTGGGACAGGGGGATCACCCCTCCACTTT.

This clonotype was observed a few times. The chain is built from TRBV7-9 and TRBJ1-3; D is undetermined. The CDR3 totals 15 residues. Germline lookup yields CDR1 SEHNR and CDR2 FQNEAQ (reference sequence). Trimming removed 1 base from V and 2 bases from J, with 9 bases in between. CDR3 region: CASSLVSLPGNTIYF. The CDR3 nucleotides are TGTGCCAGCAGCTTAGTGAGTCTCCCTGGAAACACCATATATTTT. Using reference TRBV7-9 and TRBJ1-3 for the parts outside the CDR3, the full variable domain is DTGVSQNPRHKITKRGQNVTFRCDPISEHNRLYWYRQTLGQGPEFLTYFQNEAQLEKSRLLSDRFSAERPKGSFSTLEIQRTEQGDSAMYLCASSLVSLPGNTIYFGEGSWLTVV.

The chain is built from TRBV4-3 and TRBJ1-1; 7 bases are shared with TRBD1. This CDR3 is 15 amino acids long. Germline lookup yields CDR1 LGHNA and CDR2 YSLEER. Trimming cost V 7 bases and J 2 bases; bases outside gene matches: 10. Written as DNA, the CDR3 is TGCGCCAGCATGACAGGGACCATGCCAAACACTGAAGCTTTCTTT. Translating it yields CASMTGTMPNTEAFF.

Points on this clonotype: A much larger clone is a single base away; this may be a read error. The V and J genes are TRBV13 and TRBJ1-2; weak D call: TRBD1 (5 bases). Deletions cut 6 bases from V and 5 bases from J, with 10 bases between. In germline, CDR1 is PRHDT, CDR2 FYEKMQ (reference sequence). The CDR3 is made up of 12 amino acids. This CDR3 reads CASSWPGYGYTF. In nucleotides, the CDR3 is TGTGCCAGCAGTTGGCCAGGGTATGGCTACACCTTC.

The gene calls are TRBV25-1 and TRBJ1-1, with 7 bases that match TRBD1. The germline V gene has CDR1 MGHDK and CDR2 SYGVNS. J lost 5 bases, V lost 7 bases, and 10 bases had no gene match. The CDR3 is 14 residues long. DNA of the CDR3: TGTGCCAGCAATGTTAAGGGGGCGGGTACTGAAGCTTTCTTT. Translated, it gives CASNVKGAGTEAFF.

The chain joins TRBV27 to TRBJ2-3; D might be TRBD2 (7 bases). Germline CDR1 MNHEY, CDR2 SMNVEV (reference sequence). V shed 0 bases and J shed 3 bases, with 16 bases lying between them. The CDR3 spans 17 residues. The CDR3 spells CASSLSGGRLETDTQYF. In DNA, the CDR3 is TGTGCCAGCAGTTTATCGGGGGGGCGCTTGGAGACAGATACGCAGTATTTT.

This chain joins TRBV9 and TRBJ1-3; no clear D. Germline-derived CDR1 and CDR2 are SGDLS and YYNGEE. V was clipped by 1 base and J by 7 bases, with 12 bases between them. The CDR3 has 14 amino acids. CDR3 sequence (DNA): TGTGCCAGCAGCGTAAAAGGCAGCGGTAACACCATATATTTT. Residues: CASSVKGSGNTIYF. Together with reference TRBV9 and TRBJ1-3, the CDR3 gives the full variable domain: DSGVTQTPKHLITATGQRVTLRCSPRSGDLSVYWYQQSLDQGLQFLIQYYNGEERAKGNILERFSAQQFPDLHSELNLSSLELGDSALYFCASSVKGSGNTIYFGEGSWLTVV.

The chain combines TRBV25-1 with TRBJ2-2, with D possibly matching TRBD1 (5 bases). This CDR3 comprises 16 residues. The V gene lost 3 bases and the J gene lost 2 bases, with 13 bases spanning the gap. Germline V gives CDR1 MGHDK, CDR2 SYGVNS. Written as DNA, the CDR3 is TGTGCCAGCAGTGATCCGTCTGGACATAACACCGGGGAGCTGTTTTTT. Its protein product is CASSDPSGHNTGELFF.

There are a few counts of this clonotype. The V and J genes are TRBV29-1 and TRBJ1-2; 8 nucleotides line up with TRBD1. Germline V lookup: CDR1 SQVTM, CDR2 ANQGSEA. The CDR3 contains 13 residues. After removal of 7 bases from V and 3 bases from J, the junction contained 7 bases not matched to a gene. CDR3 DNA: TGCAGCGGGAAGACAGGGGTCGACTATGGCTACACCTTC. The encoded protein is CSGKTGVDYGYTF.

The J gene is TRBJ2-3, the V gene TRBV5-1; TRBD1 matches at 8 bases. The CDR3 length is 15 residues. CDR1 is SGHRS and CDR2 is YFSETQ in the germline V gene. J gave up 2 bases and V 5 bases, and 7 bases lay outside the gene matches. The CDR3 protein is CASSHGQGNTDTQYF. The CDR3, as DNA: TGCGCCAGCAGTCACGGACAGGGAAACACAGATACGCAGTATTTT.

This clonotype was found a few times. CDR3 sequence reads: CASSLAPSGGGTDTQYF. The DNA for the CDR3 is TGTGCCAGCAGCTTAGCGCCTAGCGGGGGTGGGACAGATACGCAGTATTTT. This sequence joins TRBV7-2 and TRBJ2-3, with 10 bases that match TRBD2. Trimming removed 0 bases from V and 3 bases from J; junction bases left unmatched: 6. CDR1 is SGHTA, CDR2 FQGNSA, per germline. This CDR3 contains 17 residues.

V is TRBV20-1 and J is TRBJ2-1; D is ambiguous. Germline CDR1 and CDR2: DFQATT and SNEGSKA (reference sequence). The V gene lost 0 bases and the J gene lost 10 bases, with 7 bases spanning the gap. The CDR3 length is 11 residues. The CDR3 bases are TGCAGTGCTAGAGATCTTTGGGAGCAGTTCTTC. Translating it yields CSARDLWEQFF.

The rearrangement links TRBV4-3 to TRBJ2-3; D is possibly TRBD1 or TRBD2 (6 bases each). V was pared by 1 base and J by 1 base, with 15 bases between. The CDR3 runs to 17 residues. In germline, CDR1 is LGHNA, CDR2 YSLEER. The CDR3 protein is CASSQAGGTRGTDTQYF. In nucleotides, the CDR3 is TGCGCCAGCAGCCAAGCTGGGGGGACAAGAGGCACAGATACGCAGTATTTT.

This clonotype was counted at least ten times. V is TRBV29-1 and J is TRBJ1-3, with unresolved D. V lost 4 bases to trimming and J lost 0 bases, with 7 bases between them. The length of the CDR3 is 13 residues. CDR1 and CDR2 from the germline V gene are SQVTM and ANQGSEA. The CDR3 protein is CSVGGLSGNTIYF. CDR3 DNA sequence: TGCAGCGTTGGAGGGCTCTCTGGAAACACCATATATTTT.

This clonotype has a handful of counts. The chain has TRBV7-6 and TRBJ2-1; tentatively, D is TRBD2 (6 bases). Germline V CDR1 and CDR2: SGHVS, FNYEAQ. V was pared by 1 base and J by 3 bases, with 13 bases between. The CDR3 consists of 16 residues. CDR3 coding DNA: TGTGCCAGCAGCTTAGTATTCGGGGGAAACTACAATGAGCAGTTCTTC. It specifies CASSLVFGGNYNEQFF.

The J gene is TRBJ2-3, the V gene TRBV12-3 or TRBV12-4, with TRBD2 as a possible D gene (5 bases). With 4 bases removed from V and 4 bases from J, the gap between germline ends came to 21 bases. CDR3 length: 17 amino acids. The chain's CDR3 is CASSSRSVRGVADTQYF. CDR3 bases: TGTGCCAGCAGTTCGAGGTCCGTTCGGGGAGTCGCAGATACGCAGTATTTT.

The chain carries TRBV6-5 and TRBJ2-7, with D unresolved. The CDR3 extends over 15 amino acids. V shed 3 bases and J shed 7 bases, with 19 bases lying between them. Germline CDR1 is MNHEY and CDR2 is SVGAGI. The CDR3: CASSYGLASSREQYF. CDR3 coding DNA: TGTGCCAGCAGTTATGGGTTGGCGAGTTCGCGGGAGCAGTACTTC.

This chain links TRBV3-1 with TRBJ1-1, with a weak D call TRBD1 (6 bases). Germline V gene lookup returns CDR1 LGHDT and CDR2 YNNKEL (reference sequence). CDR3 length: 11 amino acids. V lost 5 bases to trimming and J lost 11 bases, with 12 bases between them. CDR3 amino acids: CASSGGHAAFF. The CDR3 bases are TGTGCCAGCAGCGGGGGGCATGCGGCTTTCTTT.